This TCR beta chain was observed in a study of T cells in Graves' hyperthyroidism and ophthalmopathy (dated by TCRdb to about 2019). Broadly, across the study: Peripheral blood was collected at initial diagnosis, before any treatment. TCR Vbeta CDR3 sequencing of fewer than 150 peripheral blood samples (fewer than 45 ophthalmopathy, 75 to 85 hyperthyroidism and about 17 progressor patients) is reported in the paper. Prospective prediction of ophthalmopathy was tested in an independent validation cohort of fewer than 20 hyperthyroidism patients and some 17 patients who later progressed to ophthalmopathy. A discovery cohort of about 96 patients, 43 with Graves' ophthalmopathy and about 58 with stable Graves' hyperthyroidism, was used to find distinguishing TCR V-J signatures. The roughly 100 discovery patients were randomly divided into training and test sets at a 7:3 ratio. Once sampling was done, hyperthyroidism patients were given methimazole at a starting dose of 30 mg daily, whereas ophthalmopathy patients were given high-dose intravenous methylprednisolone. Thyroid tissue and blood T-cell repertoires from six or seven Graves' hyperthyroidism patients were also compared in the study.

The CDR3, cysteine through phenylalanine, is 15 amino acids long. The read is trimmed to its CDR3 DNA, 45 bases read in frame from base 1. Ends trimmed: V by 2 bases, J by 6 bases; bases unmatched to a gene: 9. The germline V gene gives CDR1 as MNHEY and CDR2 as SVGAGI. Amplification of TCR beta CDR3 regions was carried out from RNA transcripts. A first-round RT-PCR of the TCR CDR3 used the HTBI primer set with the Qiagen OneStep RT-PCR kit. Libraries were constructed in a second round of multiplex PCR, after which size selection and purification were performed. Paired-end sequencing of the libraries was performed with 100 bp reads on an Illumina HiSeq2000. In the paper's pipeline: SOAPnuke was used to process the raw data, with reads discarded if the reads contained adapters or uncalled bases, had a mean Phred below 15, or lacked an exact constant-primer or identifier match. COPE v1.2.5 was used to merge the high-quality paired reads, and each unique nucleotide sequence was defined as a clonotype. MiTCR v1.1 was used to align the clonotypes against IMGT TRBV, TRBD and TRBJ reference segments. The analysis included only V-J combinations with a frequency above 0.0001, which together covered around 99% of the repertoires. The TCS score was defined as F50 (clonal expansion) divided by E x V (chaos), with BLOSUM62-based TCRdist calculated between CDR3 peptides within each V-J. Welch's t-statistics and random forest reduced 514 V-J features to fewer than 15, which were used in a naive Bayes classifier (R e1071). TCRdb redid the processing of the public reads, applying fastp at Q25 and MiXCR, and retained in-frame beta chains. Every distinct CDR3 protein forms one entry, paired with its most common genes and DNA. What appears here as the V and J calls and clone size reflects TCRdb's work, not the paper's. The sample data list some 250,000 distinct CDR3 sequences, and approximately 15% of these were observed just once. Roughly 13% of the sample lies in the top ten.

Findings and caveats that apply to the study as a whole: Most expanded thyroid clonotypes (frequency above 0.001) were also found in blood, which suggests that blood repertoires may mirror thyroid immune responses. In validation, the model predicted progression to ophthalmopathy with approximately 69% sensitivity and roughly 75% specificity, a median of around six months before onset. A 13 V-J signature model separated ophthalmopathy from stable hyperthyroidism, with roughly 88% sensitivity and 81.08% specificity in cross-validation and 80%/75% in testing. Sample size was not statistically predetermined, and blinding of investigators to group allocation was not performed.

There are many counts of this clonotype. No cognate antigen has been identified for it. No per-base quality is available; no much larger clone lies one base away. Hyperthyroidism patients were newly diagnosed, with disease duration under 2 months, and aged 18 to 65 years. The study excluded patients with uncontrolled infections, other autoimmune diseases, pregnancy or lactation. Clinical symptoms, serum thyroxine and TRAb, thyroid ultrasound, and orbital computed tomography formed the basis for the diagnoses. Blood from progressor patients was collected at the time of first diagnosis with hyperthyroidism, before any ophthalmopathy symptoms had appeared. PBMCs were separated from under 12 ml of fresh peripheral blood using Ficoll-Paque density gradient centrifugation. Progressor patients were defined as those initially diagnosed with Graves' hyperthyroidism in whom ophthalmopathy developed during follow-up. Total RNA was extracted with Trizol reagent, and quality was checked on an Agilent 2100 Bioanalyzer.

In this chain, TRBV6-5 is recombined with TRBJ1-2, with 7 bases matching TRBD1. Material for sequencing was blood. This clonotype originated in a middle-aged woman with Graves' hyperthyroidism that later progressed to Graves' ophthalmopathy. CDR3 protein: CASSYDPDRTHGYTF. The sequence in DNA is TGTGCCAGCAGTTACGATCCGGACAGGACCCATGGCTACACCTTC.